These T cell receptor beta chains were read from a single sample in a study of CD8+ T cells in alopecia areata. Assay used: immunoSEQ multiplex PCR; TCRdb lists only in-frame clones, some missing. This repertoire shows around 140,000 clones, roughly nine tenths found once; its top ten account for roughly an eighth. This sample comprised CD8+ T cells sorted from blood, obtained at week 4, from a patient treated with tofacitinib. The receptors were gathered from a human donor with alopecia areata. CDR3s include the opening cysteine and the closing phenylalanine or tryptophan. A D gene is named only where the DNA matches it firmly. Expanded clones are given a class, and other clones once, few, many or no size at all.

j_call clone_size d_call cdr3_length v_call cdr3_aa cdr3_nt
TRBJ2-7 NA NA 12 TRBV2 CASRGNSYEQYF TGTGCCAGCAGGGGGAACTCCTACGAGCAGTACTTC
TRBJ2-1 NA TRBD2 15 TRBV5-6 CASNPTGLAANEQFF TGTGCCAGCAACCCCACGGGACTAGCGGCTAATGAGCAGTTCTTC
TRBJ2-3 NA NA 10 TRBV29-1 CSTTTDTQYF TGCAGCACCACCACAGATACGCAGTATTTT
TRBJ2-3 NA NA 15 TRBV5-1 CASSLEGTPLLGQYF TGCGCCAGCAGCTTGGAGGGGACTCCCCTCTTAGGGCAGTATTTT
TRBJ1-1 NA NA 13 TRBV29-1 CSVEGGLNTEAFF TGCAGCGTTGAAGGGGGTCTGAACACTGAAGCTTTCTTT
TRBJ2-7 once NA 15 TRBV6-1 CASTSKSGSTYEQYF TGTGCCAGCACCTCTAAGTCAGGGAGTACCTACGAGCAGTACTTC
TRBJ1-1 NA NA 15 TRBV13 CASSLSEVLFDGAFF TGTGCCAGCAGCTTAAGTGAGGTTCTGTTCGATGGGGCTTTCTTT
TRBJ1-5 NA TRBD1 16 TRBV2 CASSHPWDRNNQPQHF TGTGCCAGCAGTCACCCTTGGGACAGGAACAATCAGCCCCAGCATTTT
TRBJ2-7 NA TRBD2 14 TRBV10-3 CAISEPGGAYEQYF TGTGCCATCAGTGAGCCCGGGGGGGCTTACGAGCAGTACTTC
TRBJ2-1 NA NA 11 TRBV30 CVWSPYNEQFF TGTGTCTGGAGTCCGTACAATGAGCAGTTCTTC
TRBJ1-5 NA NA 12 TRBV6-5 CASRPFNQPQHF TGTGCCAGCAGGCCCTTCAATCAGCCCCAGCATTTT
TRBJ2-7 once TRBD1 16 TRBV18 CASSRGPGQGTYEQYF TGTGCCAGCTCACGAGGACCGGGACAGGGCACGTACGAGCAGTACTTC
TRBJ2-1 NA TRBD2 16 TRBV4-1 CASSQDRRGGMDEQFF TGCGCCAGCAGCCAAGATCGACGGGGGGGCATGGATGAGCAGTTCTTC
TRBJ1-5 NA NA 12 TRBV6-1 CASSETGKPQHF TGTGCCAGCAGTGAAACCGGGAAGCCCCAGCATTTT
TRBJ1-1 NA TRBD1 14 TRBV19 CASSAGQMNTEAFF TGTGCCAGTAGTGCGGGACAGATGAACACTGAAGCTTTCTTT
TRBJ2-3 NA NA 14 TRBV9 CASSPPRGADTQYF TGTGCCAGCAGCCCGCCACGGGGAGCAGATACGCAGTATTTT
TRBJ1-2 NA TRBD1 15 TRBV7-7 CASSLGQGRNYGYTF TGTGCCAGCAGCTTAGGACAGGGGAGGAACTATGGCTACACCTTC
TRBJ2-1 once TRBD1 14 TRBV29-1 CSAKGQASHNEQFF TGCAGCGCCAAGGGACAGGCATCCCACAATGAGCAGTTCTTC